This is a list of T cell receptor beta chains from one sample in a study of blood T cells in healthy people across ages. TCRdb itself ran the 5' RACE reads through MiXCR, one entry per CDR3 protein. The table records 450,000 to 650,000 distinct CDR3 sequences, less than 25% of them present only once. The sample was also reused in another study, on T cells of mothers and their children.

Sequenced sample: blood. Receptors originate from a boy aged 10-17 years in good health. CDR3s include the opening cysteine and the closing phenylalanine or tryptophan.

>TRBJ2-7|TRBV15
CATGLMVPYEQYF
>TRBJ2-5|TRBV6-5
CASSYGGPQETQYF
>TRBJ2-7|TRBV6-2/TRBV6-3
CASSHWTGDSYEQYF
>TRBJ2-1|TRBV6-6
CASSYGREQFF
>TRBJ2-3|TRBV29-1
CSFRRVAGGQPDTQYF
>TRBJ1-1|TRBV15
CATSSPMAGDTFF
>TRBJ1-2|TRBV3-1
CASSQLRQAATGYTF
>TRBJ1-1|TRBV11-2
CASSLDGQYTEAFF
>TRBJ2-5|TRBV29-1
CSVDRGSLQETQYF
>TRBJ1-4|TRBV7-2
CASSLREGGLTNEKLFF
>TRBJ2-7|TRBV7-9
CASTPLRSYEQYF